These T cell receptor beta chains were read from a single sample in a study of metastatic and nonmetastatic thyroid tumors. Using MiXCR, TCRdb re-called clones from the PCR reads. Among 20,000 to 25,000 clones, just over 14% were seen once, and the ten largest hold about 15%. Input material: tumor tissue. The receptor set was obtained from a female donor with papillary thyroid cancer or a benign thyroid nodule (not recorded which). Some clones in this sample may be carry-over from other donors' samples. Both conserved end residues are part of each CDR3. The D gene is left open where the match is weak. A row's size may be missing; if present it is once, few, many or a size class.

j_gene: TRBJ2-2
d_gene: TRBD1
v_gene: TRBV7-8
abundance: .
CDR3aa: CASSWAGGSLTGELFF
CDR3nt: TGTGCCAGCAGCTGGGCAGGGGGCTCGTTAACCGGGGAGCTGTTTTTT

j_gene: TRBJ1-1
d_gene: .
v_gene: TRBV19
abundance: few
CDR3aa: CASSPTGYTEAFF
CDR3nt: TGTGCCAGTTCTCCTACAGGGTACACTGAAGCTTTCTTT

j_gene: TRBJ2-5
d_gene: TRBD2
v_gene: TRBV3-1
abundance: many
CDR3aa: CASSQDPLAVLRRTQYF
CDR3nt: TGTGCCAGCAGCCAAGATCCCCTAGCGGTCCTGCGGCGGACCCAGTACTTC

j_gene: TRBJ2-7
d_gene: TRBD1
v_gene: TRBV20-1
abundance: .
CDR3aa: CSARTGGGGVREQYF
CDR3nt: TGCAGTGCAAGGACAGGGGGCGGAGGAGTACGCGAGCAGTACTTC

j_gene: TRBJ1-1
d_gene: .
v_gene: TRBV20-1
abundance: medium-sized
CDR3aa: CSASLDRSPEAFF
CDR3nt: TGCAGTGCGTCACTCGACAGATCCCCTGAAGCTTTCTTT

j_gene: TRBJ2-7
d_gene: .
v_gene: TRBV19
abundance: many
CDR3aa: CASSPRADYEQYF
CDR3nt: TGCGCCAGTAGTCCCAGGGCAGACTACGAGCAGTACTTC

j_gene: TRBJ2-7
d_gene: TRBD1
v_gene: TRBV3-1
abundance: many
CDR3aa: CASSPGQGFYEQYF
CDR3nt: TGTGCCAGCAGCCCCGGACAGGGGTTCTACGAGCAGTACTTC

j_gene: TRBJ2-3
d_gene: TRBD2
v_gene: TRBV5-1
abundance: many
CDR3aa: CASSPGGRADTQYF
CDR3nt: TGCGCCAGCAGCCCGGGGGGGAGGGCAGATACGCAGTATTTT

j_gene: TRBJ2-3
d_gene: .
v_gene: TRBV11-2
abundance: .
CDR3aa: CASSRLRARTDTQYF
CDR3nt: TGTGCCAGCAGCCGCCTGAGGGCGCGCACAGATACCCAGTATTTT

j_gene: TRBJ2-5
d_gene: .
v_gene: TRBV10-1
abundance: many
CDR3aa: CASSDRFQETQYF
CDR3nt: TGCGCCAGCAGTGATAGATTTCAAGAGACCCAGTACTTC

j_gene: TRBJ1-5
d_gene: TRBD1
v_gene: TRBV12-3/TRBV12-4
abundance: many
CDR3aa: CASSLQGARQPQHF
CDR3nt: TGTGCCAGCAGTTTACAGGGGGCACGACAGCCCCAGCATTTT